This entry lists 28 T cell receptor beta chains sequenced from one sample in a study of vaccination and CD4 T cells after COVID-19. Cultured CD4+ T-cell DNA underwent Oncomine TCR Beta short-read sequencing. TCRdb processed the PCR reads anew with MiXCR; each CDR3 protein has one entry. The data show 15,000 to 20,000 distinct CDR3 sequences, roughly 47% seen once. The treatment is: roughly ten-day PBMC culture with coronavirus spike peptide pools or control peptides (ViraFEST assay). Their antigens remain unidentified. Sequenced sample: CD4+ T cells from blood, cultured in vitro. The receptors come from a human donor who had recovered from COVID-19.

The V call is TRBV20-1, the J call TRBJ1-1; possibly TRBD1 for D (5 bases). Germline CDR1 DFQATT, CDR2 SNEGSKA (reference sequence). The V end lost 6 bases, the J end lost 1 base, and 18 bases lay between the germline ends. This CDR3 comprises 15 residues. As DNA, the CDR3 is TGCAGTGCAACCGGGTCCATGACAGCGAACACTGAAGCTTTCTTT. Protein product: CSATGSMTANTEAFF.

The V gene is TRBV6-2 or TRBV6-3, the J gene TRBJ2-3, with 14 bases fitting TRBD2. V dropped 6 bases and J dropped 0; count of bases not matched to a gene: 5. This CDR3 contains 17 residues. Germline loops: CDR1 MNHEY, CDR2 SVGEGT. This CDR3 is CASRPGTSGSSTDTQYF. The CDR3 DNA reads TGTGCCAGCAGGCCCGGGACTAGCGGGAGTAGCACAGATACGCAGTATTTT.

The chain uses TRBV6-2 or TRBV6-3 and TRBJ2-1; 12 bases are shared with TRBD2. The J segment lost 0 bases and the V segment lost 6 bases, leaving 0 bases of the junction unmatched. CDR3 length: 15 residues. Germline loops: CDR1 MNHEY, CDR2 SVGEGT. Here the CDR3 DNA reads TGTGCCAGCAGGACTAGCGGGGGCTCCTACAATGAGCAGTTCTTC. It encodes CASRTSGGSYNEQFF.

The chain has TRBV30 and TRBJ2-2, with D tentatively TRBD1 (6 bases). The CDR3 loop spans 14 amino acids. The ends were cut back, 1 base at V and 0 bases at J, with 6 bases in the middle. The germline V gene encodes CDR1 GTSNPN and CDR2 SVGIG (reference sequence). CDR3 coding DNA: TGTGCCTGGAGTGAGGGGGCGAACACCGGGGAGCTGTTTTTT. Translation gives CAWSEGANTGELFF.

This clonotype has only a few counts. V and J are TRBV6-5 and TRBJ2-7; 15 bases align to TRBD2. This CDR3 has 18 residues. Losses at the gene ends were 0 bases for V and 0 bases for J; bases not matched to a gene: 3. In germline, CDR1 is MNHEY, CDR2 SVGAGI. The CDR3 loop reads CASSYSTGLAGGSYEQYF. The CDR3 bases are TGTGCCAGCAGTTACTCGACGGGACTAGCGGGAGGCTCCTACGAGCAGTACTTC.

This clonotype was counted a few times. The chain couples TRBV2 to TRBJ2-7, with D tentatively TRBD2 (6 bases). This CDR3 has 13 amino acids. Germline CDR1 is SNHLY and CDR2 is FYNNEI. V lost 4 bases and J lost 3, with 10 bases in between. Here the CDR3 DNA reads TGTGCCAGCAGTGCGTTAGCGGACTACGAGCAGTACTTC. It encodes CASSALADYEQYF.

V is TRBV5-6 and J is TRBJ2-2; 7 bases are a match to TRBD2. V lost 0 bases, J lost 3 bases, and 8 bases stayed unmatched. CDR1 SGHDT and CDR2 YYEEEE come from the germline V gene. The CDR3 runs to 17 residues. The CDR3 spells CASSLAGSGRYTGELFF. CDR3 DNA sequence: TGTGCCAGCAGCTTGGCGGGTAGCGGGCGGTACACCGGGGAGCTGTTTTTT.

The rearrangement uses TRBV4-3 and TRBJ1-2; D unclear. Germline V CDR1 and CDR2: LGHNA, YSLEER. The CDR3 contains 15 residues. Trimming took off 0 bases at V and 6 bases at J, with 14 bases between the two ends. The DNA for the CDR3 is TGCGCCAGCAGCCAAGAACATAACTGGGAGCATGGCTACACCTTC. Amino acids: CASSQEHNWEHGYTF.

This clonotype showed up just a few times. The chain carries TRBV6-1 and TRBJ2-7, with D perhaps matching TRBD2 (6 bases). Trimming left V 5 bases short and J 2 bases short, with 13 bases between. Germline V gives CDR1 MNHNS, CDR2 SASEGT. This CDR3 region has 14 residues. The CDR3 DNA sequence: TGTGCCAGCAGTCCGAGGGACTCCACCTACGAGCAGTACTTC. Amino acid sequence: CASSPRDSTYEQYF.

CDR3 in amino acids: CASSPVEGEGGNQPQHF. The CDR3 DNA is TGTGCCAGCAGTCCAGTGGAAGGCGAAGGAGGCAATCAGCCCCAGCATTTT. The chain employs TRBV28 and TRBJ1-5, with unresolved D. This CDR3 comprises 17 residues. From germline, CDR1 is MDHEN and CDR2 SYDVKM. V lost 5 bases and J lost 2, with 19 bases in between.

J is TRBJ2-1 and V is TRBV5-8, with D maybe TRBD1 (5 bases). Trimming stripped 1 base from V and 4 bases from J, with 12 bases between. The V gene's germline CDR1 is SGHTS and CDR2 YDEGEE. The length of the CDR3 is 15 residues. Here the CDR3 DNA reads TGTGCCAGCAGCTTGCTGGGGCGCGGATACAATGAGCAGTTCTTC. Translating gives CASSLLGRGYNEQFF.

The table lists this clonotype with a few counts. V gene TRBV20-1 combines with J gene TRBJ1-1; unclear D gene. The CDR3 sequence is 13 residues long. V dropped 1 base and J dropped 3 bases, with 9 bases sitting between them. Germline CDR1 and CDR2: DFQATT and SNEGSKA (reference sequence). In DNA, the CDR3 is TGCAGTGCTAGAGTCCCAGGCGACACTGAAGCTTTCTTT. Protein: CSARVPGDTEAFF.

This clonotype has more than one count but fewer than ten. J is TRBJ1-2 and V is TRBV12-3 or TRBV12-4; D remains ambiguous. The CDR3 extends over 13 amino acids. Trimming took 4 bases from V and 4 from J, leaving 10 bases between them. The CDR3 DNA follows: TGTGCCAGCAGTTCGTCCCTCGGCTATGGCTACACCTTC. The encoded protein is CASSSSLGYGYTF.

The rearrangement joins TRBV7-2 to TRBJ2-4; 9 bases match TRBD2. Per the germline V gene, CDR1 is SGHTA and CDR2 is FQGNSA. Trimming cost V 5 bases and J 2 bases; bases outside gene matches: 7. CDR3 size: 16 residues. This chain's CDR3 is CASSPIAGVTKNIQYF. DNA for the CDR3: TGTGCCAGCAGCCCGATAGCGGGAGTAACCAAAAACATTCAGTACTTC. Using reference TRBV7-2 and TRBJ2-4 for the parts outside the CDR3, the full variable domain is GAGVSQSPSNKVTEKGKDVELRCDPISGHTALYWYRQSLGQGLEFLIYFQGNSAPDKSGLPSDRFSAERTGGSVSTLTIQRTQQEDSAVYLCASSPIAGVTKNIQYFGAGTRLSVL.

This clonotype was counted a few times. The chain uses TRBV20-1 and TRBJ2-5, with D perhaps matching TRBD1 or TRBD2 (5 bases each). In germline, CDR1 is DFQATT, CDR2 SNEGSKA (reference sequence). Trimming stripped 6 bases from V and 4 bases from J, with 12 bases between. CDR3 length: 12 residues. Here the CDR3 reads CSARTGAETQYF. Here the CDR3 DNA reads TGCAGTGCGAGGACCGGGGCAGAGACCCAGTACTTC.

The chain combines TRBV30 with TRBJ2-1; 14 nucleotides agree with TRBD2. The CDR3 has 15 amino acids. J lost 8 bases, V lost 4 bases, and 7 bases had no gene match. Germline loops: CDR1 GTSNPN, CDR2 SVGIG (reference sequence). The CDR3 sequence: CAWKTSGRAWDEQFF. The CDR3, as DNA: TGTGCCTGGAAGACTAGCGGGAGGGCCTGGGATGAGCAGTTCTTC.

This clonotype came up a few times. V and J are TRBV7-2 and TRBJ2-5; weak D call: TRBD1 (6 bases). This CDR3 spans 14 amino acids. Germline V lookup: CDR1 SGHTA, CDR2 FQGNSA. V lost 4 bases and J lost 2, with 11 bases in between. In DNA, the CDR3 is TGTGCCAGCAGCTACCAACAGGGACAAGAGACCCAGTACTTC. Protein sequence: CASSYQQGQETQYF.

The rearrangement joins TRBV4-3 to TRBJ2-2; D ambiguous. Germline lookup yields CDR1 LGHNA and CDR2 YSLEER. V was trimmed by 1 base and J by 3 bases, leaving 9 bases between them. This CDR3 is built from 15 residues. The CDR3 reads CASSQGFRDTGELFF. For the CDR3, the DNA is TGCGCCAGCAGCCAAGGGTTCAGAGACACCGGGGAGCTGTTTTTT.

This clonotype was seen only a few times. The chain combines TRBV3-1 with TRBJ1-2; D perhaps matches TRBD1 (6 bases). The CDR3 contains 14 residues. CDR1 and CDR2 (germline): LGHDT, YNNKEL (reference sequence). Trimming took 1 base from V and 7 from J, leaving 13 bases between them. The CDR3 DNA reads TGTGCCAGCAGCCAAGTCAGGGAAGGGGGTGGCTACACCTTC. Protein product: CASSQVREGGGYTF.

This sequence joins TRBV20-1 and TRBJ2-3; 7 positions agree with TRBD1. CDR1 is DFQATT, CDR2 SNEGSKA, per germline (reference sequence). J lost 0 bases, V lost 2 bases, and 5 bases had no gene match. CDR3 length equals 15 residues. The CDR3 protein is CSARRGQTSTDTQYF. CDR3 sequence (DNA): TGCAGTGCTAGAAGGGGACAGACTAGCACAGATACGCAGTATTTT.

V gene TRBV6-1 combines with J gene TRBJ1-4; D is unresolved. The CDR3 runs to 15 residues. Trimming cost V 7 bases and J 0 bases, with 12 bases left between them. Per the germline V gene, CDR1 is MNHNS and CDR2 is SASEGT. The CDR3 DNA sequence: TGTGCCAGCACCGGGGTAGGGACAACTAATGAAAAACTGTTTTTT. Protein sequence: CASTGVGTTNEKLFF.

This clonotype has just one count. V usage is TRBV18 and J usage is TRBJ2-3; D is undetermined. The CDR3 loop spans 14 amino acids. Germline lookup yields CDR1 KGHSH and CDR2 LQKENI. Trimming cost V 4 bases and J 2 bases, with 10 bases left between them. CDR3 protein: CASSLDTVTDTQYF. The CDR3 DNA is TGTGCCAGCTCACTTGACACTGTCACAGATACGCAGTATTTT.

The chain joins TRBV7-9 to TRBJ2-7, with 9 nucleotides matching TRBD1. The CDR3 covers 15 residues. J gave up 4 bases and V 3 bases, and 7 bases lay outside the gene matches. Per germline, CDR1 SEHNR and CDR2 FQNEAQ (reference sequence). The CDR3 loop reads CASSLSPGQGYEQYF. The DNA of the CDR3 is TGTGCCAGCAGCTTGAGTCCGGGACAGGGATACGAGCAGTACTTC.

This clonotype was recorded a few times. J is TRBJ2-5 and V is TRBV1; the table names TRBD1, a call not compared with the DNA. TRBV1 is termed a pseudogene. This CDR3 spans 13 amino acids. The CDR3 DNA sequence: TGCACCAGCAGCCGACTAGGCGCCGAGACCCAGTACTTC. Its translation: CTSSRLGAETQYF.

The chain couples TRBV5-1 to TRBJ2-5; D may be TRBD2 (5 bases). The V end lost 4 bases, the J end lost 2 bases, and 21 bases lay between the germline ends. Germline V gene sequence: CDR1 SGHRS, CDR2 YFSETQ. The CDR3 is made up of 17 amino acids. In nucleotides, the CDR3 is TGCGCCAGCAGCGCACCACCGGCGGGCGCTTGGCAAGAGACCCAGTACTTC. Its translation: CASSAPPAGAWQETQYF.

This clonotype is a singleton in its sample. This chain uses TRBV7-9 with TRBJ2-2; 12 nucleotides match TRBD2. The CDR3 sequence is 18 residues long. Germline assignment: CDR1 SEHNR and CDR2 FQNEAQ (reference sequence). Unmatched junction bases numbered 16, after V lost 7 bases and J lost 7 bases. The DNA for the CDR3 is TGTGCCAGCACCCCACCGGGACTAGCGGGTAGAGGGATCGGGGAGCTGTTTTTT. Amino acid sequence: CASTPPGLAGRGIGELFF.

This clonotype has only a few counts. This chain links TRBV7-6 with TRBJ1-1; weak D call: TRBD1 (5 bases). Germline V gives CDR1 SGHVS, CDR2 FNYEAQ. The CDR3 is 14 residues long. V was shortened by 1 base and J by 4 bases, with 10 bases between the two germline ends. The CDR3 sequence: CASSLEFGGTEAFF. CDR3 DNA: TGTGCCAGCAGCTTAGAGTTTGGGGGCACTGAAGCTTTCTTT.

The chain combines TRBV20-1 with TRBJ1-2, with D maybe TRBD1 (5 bases). V dropped 6 bases and J dropped 1 base, with 15 bases sitting between them. CDR3 length: 14 amino acids. From germline, CDR1 is DFQATT and CDR2 SNEGSKA (reference sequence). The CDR3 here is CSAKQGFFNYGYTF. In DNA form, the CDR3 reads TGCAGTGCCAAGCAGGGATTTTTTAACTATGGCTACACCTTC.